The clone carrying this T cell receptor beta chain came up a few times. Its antigen is unknown. TCRdb ran MiXCR on the reads and lists one entry per CDR3 protein. The sample shows some 560,000 distinct CDR3 sequences, 40% of them seen only once. This sample was taken from a study of T cell repertoires in cytomegalovirus infection. About the research overall: Indicated by public TCR beta signatures were CMV infection and matching HLA type. Study-wide results and caveats: Ex vivo, HLA-C-restricted CMV-specific TCR beta clonotypes prevailed over the rest of the response.

The CDR3 has 13 residues. The ends were cut back, 4 bases at V and 5 bases at J, with 11 bases in the middle. The germline V gene encodes CDR1 SGHTA and CDR2 FQGNSA. The rearrangement uses TRBV7-2 and TRBJ1-2; a weak D match, TRBD1 (5 bases). This clonotype was sampled from a human donor in good health (CMV status not recorded). Some clones in this sample may be carry-over from other donors' samples. The source was cultured PBMCs, collected from culture after CMV antigen stimulation. CDR3 sequence (DNA): TGTGCCAGCAGCTCCATTCCAGGGTATGGCTACACCTTC. Protein: CASSSIPGYGYTF.